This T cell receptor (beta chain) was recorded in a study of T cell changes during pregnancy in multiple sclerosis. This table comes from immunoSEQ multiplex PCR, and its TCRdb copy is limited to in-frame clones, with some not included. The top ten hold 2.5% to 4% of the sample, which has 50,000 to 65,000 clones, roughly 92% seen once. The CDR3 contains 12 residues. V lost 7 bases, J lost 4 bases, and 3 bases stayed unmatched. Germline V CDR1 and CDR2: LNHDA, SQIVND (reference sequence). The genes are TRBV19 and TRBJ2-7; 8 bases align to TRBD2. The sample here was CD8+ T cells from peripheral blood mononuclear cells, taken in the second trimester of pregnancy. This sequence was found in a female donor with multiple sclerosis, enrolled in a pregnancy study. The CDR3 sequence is CASMSGSYEQYF. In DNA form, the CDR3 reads TGTGCCAGTATGAGCGGGAGTTACGAGCAGTACTTC.